This record concerns one TCR beta chain sequence. These data are taken from a study of blood T cells in healthy people across ages. The CDR3 sequence is 12 residues long. CDR1 is MNHEY and CDR2 is SVGAGI in the germline V gene. Trimming shortened V by 7 bases and J by 5 bases, and 11 bases separated the two germline ends. For the second PCR, which ran for roughly 6 to 12 cycles, a sample-barcoded 5' primer and a J-beta primer mix were used. Tagging of each cDNA molecule was performed by a template-switch adaptor with 12 random nucleotides. TCRdb passed the 5' RACE reads through MiXCR, listing each CDR3 protein once. The data hold 730,000 or so distinct CDR3 sequences, with roughly two fifths observed a single time.

The V gene is TRBV6-5, the J gene TRBJ2-5, with D unresolved. Material for sequencing was blood. The TCR sequence derives from an elderly man in good health. This CDR3 is CASKSPVETQYF. CDR3 DNA: TGTGCCAGCAAGTCACCGGTGGAGACCCAGTACTTC.